This TCR beta chain was recorded in a study of cytomegalovirus exposure and HLA in healthy donors. Study results and caveats: As a later analysis revealed, most CMV-associated TCR beta chains appeared HLA-restricted. Most subjects' HLA-A and HLA-B alleles were reportedly predicted from TCR beta sequences.

As for the donors, each was a healthy bone marrow donor. PCR was performed using 60 Vbeta and 13 Jbeta primers. The table came from immunoSEQ multiplex PCR; TCRdb's copy has only in-frame clones and leaves some out. The table includes 110,000 to 150,000 clones, approximately 84% detected once. Concerning this clone: What it binds is not known.

From germline, CDR1 is MGHRA and CDR2 YSYEKL. The V gene end was trimmed by 4 bases and the J gene end by 3 bases; junction bases not matched to a gene: 9. The CDR3 runs 16 residues. The gene calls are TRBV4-1 and TRBJ2-7; 10 bases are shared with TRBD2. The sequenced material came from PBMCs. The sequence was collected from a woman in her sixties in good health and CMV-seropositive. The CDR3 coding sequence is TGCGCCAGCAGCCCTTACTTCGGGACTAGCGACTACGAGCAGTACTTC. This gives the protein CASSPYFGTSDYEQYF.